Presented here are 9 T cell receptor beta chains from one specimen sequenced in a study of T cell responses to AZD1222 COVID-19 vaccine. The protocol was immunoSEQ multiplex PCR, while the TCRdb copy is restricted to in-frame clones and leaves out a portion. The table shows around 140,000 clones, with approximately 93% occurring only once. The sequencing here drew on peripheral blood, taken after recovery from COVID-19. The receptor set was obtained from an adult who had recovered from COVID-19.

The chain employs TRBV11-2 and TRBJ2-2; D may be TRBD1 (6 bases). CDR1 and CDR2 (germline): SGHAT, FQNNGV. V gave up 6 bases and J gave up 3 bases, with 14 bases separating them. The CDR3 sequence is 15 residues long. The chain's CDR3 is CASSFTGTYTGELFF. The CDR3 DNA follows: TGTGCCAGCAGTTTCACCGGGACATACACCGGGGAGCTGTTTTTT.

The V and J genes are TRBV5-1 and TRBJ1-3; D is unclear. The CDR3 is 14 amino acids. From germline, CDR1 is SGHRS and CDR2 YFSETQ. V was pared by 4 bases and J by 3 bases, with 11 bases between. The CDR3 sequence: CASSAGQFGNTIYF. The CDR3 bases are TGCGCCAGCAGCGCGGGCCAATTTGGAAACACCATATATTTT.

The chain recombines TRBV4-1 with TRBJ1-3; D is perhaps TRBD1 (5 bases). V shed 0 bases and J shed 2 bases, with 8 bases lying between them. Germline V CDR1 and CDR2: MGHRA, YSYEKL. The CDR3 runs 15 residues. This chain's CDR3 is CASSQDGAAGNTIYF. CDR3 in DNA: TGCGCCAGCAGCCAAGATGGGGCAGCTGGAAACACCATATATTTT.

The V and J genes are TRBV6-5 and TRBJ1-3; possible D gene TRBD1, 6 bases. This CDR3 region has 15 residues. With 6 bases removed from V and 4 bases from J, the gap between germline ends came to 16 bases. The germline V gene has CDR1 MNHEY and CDR2 SVGAGI. CDR3 in DNA: TGTGCCAGCAGCCGGACAGACTACCCGGGAAACACCATATATTTT. Protein sequence: CASSRTDYPGNTIYF.

The rearrangement uses TRBV6-5 and TRBJ2-7; 11 bases line up with TRBD2. Germline trimming cut 10 bases from V and 0 bases from J; bases unmatched to any gene: 2. The CDR3 is made up of 13 amino acids. CDR1 is MNHEY and CDR2 is SVGAGI in the germline V gene. Here the CDR3 reads CATGLAVSYEQYF. CDR3 in DNA: TGTGCCACGGGACTAGCGGTCTCCTACGAGCAGTACTTC.

The chain combines TRBV6-5 with TRBJ2-2; 8 bases map to TRBD1. Germline-derived CDR1 and CDR2 are MNHEY and SVGAGI. This CDR3 comprises 14 residues. CDR3 in DNA: TGTGCGGTCCGCAGGGGGCTAGACACCGGGGAGCTGTTTTTT. It yields the protein CAVRRGLDTGELFF.

V usage is TRBV19 and J usage is TRBJ2-7; 9 bases agree with TRBD1. Germline assignment: CDR1 LNHDA and CDR2 SQIVND (reference sequence). The CDR3 spans 14 residues. V lost 3 bases and J lost 5; bases outside the gene matches: 5. Here the CDR3 reads CASSMGTGPHEQYF. As DNA, the CDR3 is TGTGCCAGTAGTATGGGGACAGGGCCCCACGAGCAGTACTTC.

The CDR3 DNA reads as TGTGCCAGCAGTTCCCTCGGCGGGATAAGAACAGATACGCAGTATTTT. It encodes CASSSLGGIRTDTQYF. V and J are TRBV6-6 and TRBJ2-3; D perhaps matches TRBD2 (6 bases). Germline loops: CDR1 MNHNY, CDR2 SVGAGI (reference sequence). CDR3 length: 16 amino acids. V gave up 4 bases and J gave up 3 bases, with 17 bases separating them.

V gene TRBV7-3 combines with J gene TRBJ2-3; D not resolved. The CDR3 sequence is 13 residues long. Germline V CDR1 and CDR2: SGHTA, FQGTGA. V lost 2 bases, J lost 6 bases, and 9 bases lay in between. CDR3: CASSLLDPDTQYF. CDR3 DNA sequence: TGTGCCAGCAGCTTACTAGACCCGGATACGCAGTATTTT.